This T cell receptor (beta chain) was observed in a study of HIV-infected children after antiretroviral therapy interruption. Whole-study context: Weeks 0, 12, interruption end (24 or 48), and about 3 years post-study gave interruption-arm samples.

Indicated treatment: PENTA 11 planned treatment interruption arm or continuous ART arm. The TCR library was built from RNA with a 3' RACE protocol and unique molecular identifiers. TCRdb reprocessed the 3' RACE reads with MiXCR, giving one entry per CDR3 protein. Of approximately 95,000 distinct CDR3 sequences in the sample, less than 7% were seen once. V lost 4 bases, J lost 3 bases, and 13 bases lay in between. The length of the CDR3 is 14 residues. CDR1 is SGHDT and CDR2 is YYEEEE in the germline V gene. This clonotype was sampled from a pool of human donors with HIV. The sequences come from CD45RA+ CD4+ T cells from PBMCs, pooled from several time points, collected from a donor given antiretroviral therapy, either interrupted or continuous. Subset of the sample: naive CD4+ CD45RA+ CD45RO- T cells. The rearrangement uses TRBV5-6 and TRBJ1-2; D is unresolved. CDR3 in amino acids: CASSPPLKYYGYTF. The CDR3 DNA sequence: TGTGCCAGCAGCCCCCCATTGAAATACTATGGCTACACCTTC. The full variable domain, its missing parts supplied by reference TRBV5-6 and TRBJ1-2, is DAGVTQSPTHLIKTRGQQVTLRCSPKSGHDTVSWYQQALGQGPQFIFQYYEEEERQRGNFPDRFSGHQFPNYSSELNVNALLLGDSALYLCASSPPLKYYGYTFGSGTRLTVV.